One sample yielded the 2 T cell receptor beta chains listed below, sequenced in a study of breast tumors, draining lymph nodes, adjacent tissues. Axillary draining lymph nodes of breast cancer patients supplied the node samples. TCRdb redid the calling of the multiplex PCR reads with MiXCR, one entry per CDR3 protein. The sample includes some 170,000 distinct CDR3 sequences, 30% to 35% of them seen just once. Sequenced sample: axillary lymph node tissue. The source is a female donor with breast cancer. Some clones in this sample may be carry-over from other donors' samples.

As for this clonotype: A much larger clone is a single base away; this may be a read error. The rearrangement uses TRBV30 and TRBJ2-1; the D gene is possibly TRBD1 (6 bases). In germline, CDR1 is GTSNPN, CDR2 SVGIG (reference sequence). The CDR3 sequence is 14 residues long. The DNA for the CDR3 is TGTGCCTGGAGTGGTCAGGGGCCTTACAATGAGCAGCTCTTC. This codes for CAWSGQGPYNEQLF.

Worth noting for this clonotype: A read error is possible here, since a much larger clone lies one base away. The gene calls are TRBV5-5 and TRBJ2-3; D possibly corresponds to TRBD1 (6 bases). In germline, CDR1 is SGHKS, CDR2 YYEKEE (reference sequence). The ends were cut back, 5 bases at V and 9 bases at J, with 22 bases in the middle. This CDR3 contains 15 residues. CDR3 sequence reads: CASSSLQGPLGTQYF. CDR3 coding DNA: TGTGCCAGCAGTTCCTTACAGGGACCACTTGGGACGCAGTATTTT.